This T cell receptor (beta chain) derives from a study of blood T cells in healthy people across ages. The use of a sample-barcoded 5' primer and a J-beta primer mix characterized a second PCR of 7 to 11 cycles. MiXCR was run by TCRdb on the 5' RACE reads, yielding one entry per CDR3 protein. The data contain 850,000 to 1,100,000 distinct CDR3 sequences, roughly two fifths of them seen just once; the ten biggest clones take up under 15%. This sequence was found in a man between 18 and 29 years old in good health. The sequencing input was blood.

CDR3 region: CASSRGTGFGTEAFF. In nucleotides, the CDR3 is TGTGCCAGCAGCCGAGGGACGGGATTTGGCACTGAAGCTTTCTTT. This chain uses TRBV3-1 with TRBJ1-1, with a tentative D call TRBD1 (5 bases). V was clipped by 4 bases and J by 4 bases, with 16 bases between them. Per the germline V gene, CDR1 is LGHDT and CDR2 is YNNKEL (reference sequence). CDR3 length equals 15 residues.